This T cell receptor beta chain was captured in a study of CD4 and CD8 cells across lung adenocarcinoma regions. TCRdb processed the PCR reads anew with MiXCR; each CDR3 protein has one entry. The table lists about 19,000 distinct CDR3 sequences, less than 70% of them singletons. Donors had localized lung adenocarcinoma, a non-small cell lung cancer. Sequenced material: CD8+ T cells from the center of a lung tumor. The origin of this receptor is a female donor with lung adenocarcinoma. The CD4 and CD8 labels of this study may be unreliable.

The CDR3 sequence: CASSPTPSSGRTDTQYF. The CDR3 DNA reads as TGTGCCAGCAGCCCAACCCCCTCCAGCGGGAGGACAGATACGCAGTATTTT. The rearrangement uses TRBV7-6 and TRBJ2-3, with TRBD2 identical over 9 bases. The V gene end was trimmed by 5 bases and the J gene end by 3 bases; junction bases not matched to a gene: 12. The CDR3 has 17 residues. The germline V gene has CDR1 SGHVS and CDR2 FNYEAQ.